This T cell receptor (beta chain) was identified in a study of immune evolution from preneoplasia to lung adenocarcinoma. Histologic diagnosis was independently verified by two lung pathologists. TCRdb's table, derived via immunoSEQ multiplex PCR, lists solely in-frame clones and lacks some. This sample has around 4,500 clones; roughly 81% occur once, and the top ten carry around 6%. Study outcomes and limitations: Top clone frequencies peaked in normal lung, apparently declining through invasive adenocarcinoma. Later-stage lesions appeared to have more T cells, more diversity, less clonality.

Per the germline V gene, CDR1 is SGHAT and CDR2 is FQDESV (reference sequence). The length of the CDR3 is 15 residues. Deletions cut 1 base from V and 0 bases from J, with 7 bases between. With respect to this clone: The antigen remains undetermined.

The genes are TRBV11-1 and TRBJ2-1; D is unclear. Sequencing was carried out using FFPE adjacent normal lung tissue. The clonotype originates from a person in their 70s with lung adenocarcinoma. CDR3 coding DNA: TGTGCCAGCAGCTTAGGTAGGAGCTCCTACAATGAGCAGTTCTTC. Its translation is CASSLGRSSYNEQFF. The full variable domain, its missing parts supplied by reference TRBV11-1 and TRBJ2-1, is EAEVAQSPRYKITEKSQAVAFWCDPISGHATLYWYRQILGQGPELLVQFQDESVVDDSQLPKDRFSAERLKGVDSTLKIQPAELGDSAMYLCASSLGRSSYNEQFFGPGTRLTVL.